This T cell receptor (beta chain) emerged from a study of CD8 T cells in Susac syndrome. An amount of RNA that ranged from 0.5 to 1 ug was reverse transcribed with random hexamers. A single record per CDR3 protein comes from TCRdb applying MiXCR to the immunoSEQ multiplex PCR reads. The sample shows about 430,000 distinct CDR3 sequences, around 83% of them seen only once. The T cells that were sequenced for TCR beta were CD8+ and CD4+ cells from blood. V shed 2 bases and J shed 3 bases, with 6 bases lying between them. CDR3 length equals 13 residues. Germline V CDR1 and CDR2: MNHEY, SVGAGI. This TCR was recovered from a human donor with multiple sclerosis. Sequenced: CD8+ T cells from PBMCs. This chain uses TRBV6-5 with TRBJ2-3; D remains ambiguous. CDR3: CASSYALTDTQYF. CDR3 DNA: TGTGCCAGCAGTTACGCCTTAACAGATACGCAGTATTTT.